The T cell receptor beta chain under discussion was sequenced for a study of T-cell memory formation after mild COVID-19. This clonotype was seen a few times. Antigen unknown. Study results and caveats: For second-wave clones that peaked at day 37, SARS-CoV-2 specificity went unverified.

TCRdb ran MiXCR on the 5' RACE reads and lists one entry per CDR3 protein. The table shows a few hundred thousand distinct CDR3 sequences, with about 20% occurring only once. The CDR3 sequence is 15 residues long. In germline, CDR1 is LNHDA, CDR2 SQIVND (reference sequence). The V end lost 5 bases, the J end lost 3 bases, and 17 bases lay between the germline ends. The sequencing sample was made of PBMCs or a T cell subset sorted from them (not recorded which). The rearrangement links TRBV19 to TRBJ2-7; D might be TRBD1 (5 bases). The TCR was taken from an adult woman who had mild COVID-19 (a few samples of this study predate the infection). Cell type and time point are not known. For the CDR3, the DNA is TGTGCCAGTAGTGGTCTACCGGGCAGGGACTACGAGCAGTACTTC. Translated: CASSGLPGRDYEQYF.